This entry is about one T cell receptor beta chain. This CDR3 comprises 13 residues. Looked up from germline, CDR1 is DFQATT and CDR2 is SNEGSKA (reference sequence). After re-calling the 5' RACE reads, TCRdb lists one entry per CDR3 protein, DNA absent. The sample is made up of about 460,000 distinct CDR3 sequences, and the top ten hold under 1.5% of it. The sample originates from a study of T cells expressing NK-cell markers. The receptor's source is a woman in her forties or fifties in good health. The sequencing sample was made of blood T cells: a sorted CD56 or NKG2C T cell subset, CD4+ or CD8+ T cells, or bulk PBMC T cells (not recorded which). The V call is TRBV20-1, the J call TRBJ1-1; TCRdb lists TRBD1, though no DNA is available to test this call. CDR3 sequence: CSAPGGQSFEAFF.